Below are 23 T cell receptor beta chains sequenced from a single sample in a study of blood T cell repertoires in COVID-19. Assay: immunoSEQ multiplex PCR; the TCRdb copy retains only in-frame clones and omits some. The top ten clones hold approximately 4.4% of a sample with about 190,000 clones, more than 75% of them seen once. Source material: peripheral blood. These receptor sequences come from a human donor in a cohort sampled during active COVID-19.

This clone was observed a single time. The rearrangement links TRBV4-1 to TRBJ2-7, with 11 bases aligning to TRBD2. This CDR3 has 15 residues. J gave up 0 bases and V 4 bases, and 2 bases lay outside the gene matches. Germline V lookup: CDR1 MGHRA, CDR2 YSYEKL. The CDR3: CASSLTSGSSYEQYF. The CDR3 nucleotides are TGCGCCAGCAGCCTAACTAGCGGGAGCTCCTACGAGCAGTACTTC.

This chain joins TRBV4-3 and TRBJ1-1; D unclear. V was clipped by 3 bases and J by 2 bases, with 7 bases between them. In germline, CDR1 is LGHNA, CDR2 YSLEER. This CDR3 is 13 amino acids long. The CDR3 loop is CASSQRSNTEAFF. The DNA of the CDR3 is TGCGCCAGCAGCCAGAGGAGTAACACTGAAGCTTTCTTT.

This chain joins TRBV15 and TRBJ2-2, with a tentative D call TRBD1 (6 bases). The V gene's germline CDR1 is LNHNV and CDR2 YYDKDF (reference sequence). The V gene lost 3 bases and the J gene lost 1 base, with 9 bases spanning the gap. The length of the CDR3 is 15 residues. The CDR3 reads CATSRDRKNTGELFF. The CDR3 coding sequence is TGTGCCACCAGCAGGGACAGAAAGAACACCGGGGAGCTGTTTTTT.

The chain joins TRBV7-2 to TRBJ2-1, with 10 bases that match TRBD2. Trimming took 4 bases from V and 10 from J; bases not matched to a gene: 10. CDR1 and CDR2 from the germline V gene are SGHTA and FQGNSA. This CDR3 is built from 15 residues. The CDR3 sequence: CASSSQLAGRREQFF. The CDR3 bases are TGTGCCAGCAGCTCACAACTAGCGGGGAGGCGGGAGCAGTTCTTC.

V is TRBV24-1 and J is TRBJ2-1; 9 nucleotides line up with TRBD2. The J segment lost 7 bases and the V segment lost 0 bases, leaving 9 bases of the junction unmatched. Germline CDR1 KGHDR, CDR2 SFDVKD. The CDR3 has 17 amino acids. In nucleotides, the CDR3 is TGTGCCACCAGTGATTTGGGTCAGGGCGGGAGGGCTAATGAGCAGTTCTTC. This translates into CATSDLGQGGRANEQFF.

The chain links TRBV5-8 to TRBJ2-7, with D possibly matching TRBD2 (5 bases). The germline V gene encodes CDR1 SGHTS and CDR2 YDEGEE. The CDR3 extends over 14 amino acids. The V and J ends lost 1 base and 0 bases respectively, with 8 bases between them. CDR3 in DNA: TGTGCCAGCAGCTTGACGGGGAACTCCTACGAGCAGTACTTC. The encoded protein is CASSLTGNSYEQYF.

The CDR3 DNA follows: TGCGCCAGCAGCTTCAACGGGGTGGGCACAGATACGCAGTATTTT. Its protein is CASSFNGVGTDTQYF. The chain links TRBV5-1 to TRBJ2-3; D is perhaps TRBD2 (5 bases). The V gene lost 2 bases and the J gene lost 1 base, with 11 bases spanning the gap. Germline values: CDR1 SGHRS, CDR2 YFSETQ. CDR3 length: 15 residues.

The chain couples TRBV7-2 to TRBJ2-3; 13 nucleotides line up with TRBD2. V was pared by 5 bases and J by 4 bases, with 6 bases of the junction left unmatched. There are 16 residues in the CDR3. Germline V gene sequence: CDR1 SGHTA, CDR2 FQGNSA. As DNA, the CDR3 is TGTGCCAGCAGCGCTCGACTAGCGGGGGGCGCAGATACGCAGTATTTT. Its translation is CASSARLAGGADTQYF.

The gene calls are TRBV30 and TRBJ1-6, with a weak D call TRBD1 (5 bases). The CDR3 is made up of 14 amino acids. From germline, CDR1 is GTSNPN and CDR2 SVGIG (reference sequence). Trimming pared 3 bases from V and 7 bases from J, leaving 13 bases between. The chain's CDR3 is CAWRYQGTNSPLHF. In nucleotides, the CDR3 is TGTGCCTGGAGATATCAGGGTACGAATTCACCCCTCCACTTT.

This clone has just one count. The J gene is TRBJ2-7, the V gene TRBV5-1; D perhaps matches TRBD2 (5 bases). Germline V gene lookup returns CDR1 SGHRS and CDR2 YFSETQ. CDR3 size: 14 residues. V was pared by 1 base and J by 3 bases, with 11 bases between. The CDR3, as DNA: TGCGCCAGCAGCTTGACCGGGAACAACTACGAGCAGTACTTC. This gives the protein CASSLTGNNYEQYF. The full variable domain, its missing parts supplied by reference TRBV5-1 and TRBJ2-7, is KAGVTQTPRYLIKTRGQQVTLSCSPISGHRSVSWYQQTPGQGLQFLFEYFSETQRNKGNFPGRFSGRQFSNSRSEMNVSTLELGDSALYLCASSLTGNNYEQYFGPGTRLTVT.

The chain has TRBV28 and TRBJ2-7, with TRBD1 matching 8 bases. V lost 6 bases, J lost 3 bases, and 10 bases stayed unmatched. CDR1 is MDHEN and CDR2 is SYDVKM in the germline V gene. The CDR3 spans 15 residues. CDR3 in amino acids: CASSRQGLSYYEQYF. The CDR3 nucleotides are TGTGCCAGCAGCCGACAGGGGCTATCATACTACGAGCAGTACTTC. The full variable domain, its missing parts supplied by reference TRBV28 and TRBJ2-7, is DVKVTQSSRYLVKRTGEKVFLECVQDMDHENMFWYRQDPGLGLRLIYFSYDVKMKEKGDIPEGYSVSREKKERFSLILESASTNQTSMYLCASSRQGLSYYEQYFGPGTRLTVT.

This clone was observed a few times. The CDR3 loop reads CASSYSNRDTEAFF. The CDR3 coding sequence is TGTGCCAGCAGTTACTCGAACCGGGACACTGAAGCTTTCTTT. The chain links TRBV6-6 to TRBJ1-1; no clear D gene. V lost 0 bases, J lost 3 bases, and 8 bases lay in between. This CDR3 has 14 residues. Germline-derived CDR1 and CDR2 are MNHNY and SVGAGI (reference sequence).

V and J are TRBV7-9 and TRBJ1-1, with TRBD1 matching over 7 bases. Germline CDR1 SEHNR, CDR2 FQNEAQ (reference sequence). The V segment lost 4 bases and the J segment 10 bases; nucleotides outside the gene matches: 9. The CDR3 runs to 13 residues. CDR3: CASSWGTDGRAFF. The DNA for the CDR3 is TGTGCCAGCAGCTGGGGGACAGACGGGAGAGCTTTCTTT.

The chain employs TRBV20-1 and TRBJ2-1; a possible D gene is TRBD1 (5 bases). CDR3 length equals 17 residues. CDR1 DFQATT and CDR2 SNEGSKA come from the germline V gene (reference sequence). Trimming removed 3 bases at V and 0 bases at J, with 18 bases between. This CDR3 reads CSASDLWGPSSYNEQFF. Here the CDR3 DNA reads TGCAGTGCTAGTGACTTATGGGGCCCTAGCTCCTACAATGAGCAGTTCTTC.

This rearrangement joins TRBV6-5 to TRBJ1-6; no firm D call. The CDR3 consists of 13 residues. Between the trimmed V and J ends, which lost 4 bases and 4 bases, there was a span of 5 bases. CDR1 MNHEY and CDR2 SVGAGI come from the germline V gene. The chain's CDR3 is CASSWQYNSPLHF. CDR3 DNA sequence: TGTGCCAGCAGTTGGCAGTATAATTCACCCCTCCACTTT.

This chain connects TRBV4-1 to TRBJ1-1; a possible D gene is TRBD1 (5 bases). This CDR3 has 15 residues. V was cut by 0 bases and J by 2 bases, with 10 bases left in between. The germline CDR1 and CDR2 sequences are MGHRA and YSYEKL. CDR3 amino acids: CASSQERQFNTEAFF. In DNA, the CDR3 is TGCGCCAGCAGCCAAGAACGACAGTTTAACACTGAAGCTTTCTTT.

This clone is a singleton in its sample. The rearrangement joins TRBV6-6 to TRBJ2-1; a possible D gene is TRBD1 (8 bases). This CDR3 spans 15 amino acids. The germline CDR1 and CDR2 sequences are MNHNY and SVGAGI (reference sequence). Deletions cut 0 bases from V and 5 bases from J, with 11 bases between. The CDR3 reads CASSYSQGGNNEQFF. DNA for the CDR3: TGTGCCAGCAGTTACTCACAGGGGGGGAACAATGAGCAGTTCTTC.

CDR3 bases: TGTGCCAGCGCCAGGACTAACCGCGGGACCCAGTACTTC. It translates to CASARTNRGTQYF. The rearrangement joins TRBV4-2 to TRBJ2-5, with D possibly being TRBD2 (6 bases). The ends were cut back, 8 bases at V and 7 bases at J, with 17 bases in the middle. Germline V gene sequence: CDR1 LGHNA, CDR2 YNFKEQ. This CDR3 comprises 13 residues.

The chain recombines TRBV6-5 with TRBJ1-5; no reliable D call. V gave up 4 bases and J gave up 2 bases, with 9 bases separating them. Germline V gene lookup returns CDR1 MNHEY and CDR2 SVGAGI. The CDR3 loop spans 14 amino acids. This CDR3 is CASSLVFGNQPQHF. CDR3 nucleotides: TGTGCCAGCAGTTTAGTTTTCGGCAATCAGCCCCAGCATTTT.

This clone showed up just once. This chain connects TRBV5-1 to TRBJ2-3; 10 bases align to TRBD2. This CDR3 has 15 amino acids. Germline CDR1 reads SGHRS; CDR2 reads YFSETQ. V lost 5 bases, J lost 4 bases, and 7 bases stayed unmatched. CDR3 bases: TGCGCCAGCAGTTCGGGGCTAGCGGGAGCAGATACGCAGTATTTT. Translation gives CASSSGLAGADTQYF. The variable domain in full, with the rest retrieved from reference TRBV5-1 and TRBJ2-3, is KAGVTQTPRYLIKTRGQQVTLSCSPISGHRSVSWYQQTPGQGLQFLFEYFSETQRNKGNFPGRFSGRQFSNSRSEMNVSTLELGDSALYLCASSSGLAGADTQYFGPGTRLTVL.

The rearrangement links TRBV5-6 to TRBJ1-1; 10 bases line up with TRBD1. This CDR3 has 14 residues. Per germline, CDR1 SGHDT and CDR2 YYEEEE. V was pared by 6 bases and J by 7 bases, with 9 bases of the junction left unmatched. In nucleotides, the CDR3 is TGTGCCAGCAACAGACAGGGGGCCGAAAATGAAGCTTTCTTT. This codes for CASNRQGAENEAFF.

For the CDR3, the DNA is TGTGCCAGCAGGATAGGACAGGGGAGGGGCTACACCTTC. Protein sequence: CASRIGQGRGYTF. The genes are TRBV28 and TRBJ1-2; 9 positions agree with TRBD1. This CDR3 comprises 13 residues. Germline trimming cut 6 bases from V and 8 bases from J; bases unmatched to any gene: 7. Germline assignment: CDR1 MDHEN and CDR2 SYDVKM.

The chain combines TRBV19 with TRBJ2-7; 7 bases line up with TRBD2. The CDR3 extends over 15 amino acids. Losses at the gene ends were 3 bases for V and 0 bases for J; bases not matched to a gene: 5. Germline V CDR1 and CDR2: LNHDA, SQIVND (reference sequence). CDR3 protein: CASSMNGGSSYEQYF. The CDR3, as DNA: TGTGCCAGTAGTATGAACGGGGGGAGCTCCTACGAGCAGTACTTC.